The rows below give T cell receptor beta chains drawn from one sample of a study of beta chain features in type 1 diabetes. The table came from immunoSEQ multiplex PCR; TCRdb's copy has only in-frame clones and leaves some out. The sample contains 240,000 or so clones, over 65% of which appear only once. Material for sequencing was naive CD4+ T cells from blood. The receptors shown here come from a man aged 25-45 years in good health. Each CDR3 is given without its conserved first and last residue.

V	J	CDR3
TRBV29-1	TRBJ1-1	SVGRGSNTEAF
TRBV5-1	TRBJ2-5	ASSLSGPQETQY
TRBV20-1	TRBJ1-1	SARVLAAF
TRBV29-1	TRBJ1-2	STVDIYGYT
TRBV29-1	TRBJ2-1	SVTGTSRGEQF
TRBV9	TRBJ1-2	ASSADRGANYGYT
TRBV30	TRBJ2-1	AWSVDSYNEQF
TRBV25-1	TRBJ1-1	ASGRWVLQKTEAF
TRBV4-2	TRBJ2-5	ASSPGQGEETQY
TRBV6-5	TRBJ2-6	ASSPGGIGANVLT
TRBV7-9	TRBJ2-7	ASSPDWASYEQY
TRBV5-1	TRBJ2-7	ASSYSRDSTYEQY
TRBV25-1	TRBJ2-7	ASSEFYEQY
TRBV14	TRBJ2-5	ASAWDIPIRETQY
TRBV19	TRBJ2-5	ASSTGRTETQY
TRBV4-3	TRBJ2-3	ASSQGQVGASTDTQY
TRBV30	TRBJ2-1	AWSVSRYNEQF
TRBV29-1	TRBJ1-4	SVRLNEKLF
TRBV5-1	TRBJ2-5	ASNVGQGQETQY
TRBV25-1	TRBJ2-3	ASSVTVTDTQY
TRBV15	TRBJ2-7	ATSRERGQTYEQY
TRBV30	TRBJ2-5	AWVQLGSYQETQY
TRBV10-2	TRBJ2-3	ASSESRGRTQY
TRBV5-4	TRBJ2-3	ASSLDGGARDTQY
TRBV7-9	TRBJ2-5	ASRVSETQY
TRBV25-1	TRBJ2-5	ASSEFFGGSETQY
TRBV30	TRBJ2-1	AWRGYNEQF
TRBV7-2	TRBJ1-1	ASSLPGTGNTEAF
TRBV10-3	TRBJ2-1	AITPALGDEQF
TRBV14	TRBJ2-1	ASSQVRDRGQF
TRBV15	TRBJ2-1	ATSRVRDEQF
TRBV30	TRBJ2-1	AWGGGTGVNEQF
TRBV7-2	TRBJ2-1	ASRLYSGSQPYEQF
TRBV19	TRBJ2-7	ASSGTTQKAYEQY
TRBV6-5	TRBJ2-6	ASSYRAGANVLT
TRBV30	TRBJ2-4	AWSVGLAGAGDIQY
TRBV5-1	TRBJ2-4	ASSLPGDIQY